Following are 17 T cell receptor beta chains from one sample sequenced in a study of shared clonotypes between healthy human individuals. TCRdb's copy holds only in-frame clones and misses some; the assay was immunoSEQ multiplex PCR. The sample has about 320,000 clones, around 87% seen once. The sequencing input was memory CD8+ T cells sorted from blood. As to subset: CD45RO+ cells pooled with CCR7-negative TemRA cells. Source of these receptors: a man between 18 and 35 years old in good health.

V is TRBV2 and J is TRBJ2-3; D is ambiguous. The CDR3 totals 14 residues. With 6 bases removed from V and 6 bases from J, the gap between germline ends came to 16 bases. Per germline, CDR1 SNHLY and CDR2 FYNNEI. For the CDR3, the DNA is TGTGCCAGCAGCCCACCCGCATATGTGGATACGCAGTATTTT. Translated, it gives CASSPPAYVDTQYF.

The CDR3 is CSVDESGGGYEQYF. In nucleotides, the CDR3 is TGCAGCGTTGATGAGTCAGGGGGCGGCTACGAGCAGTACTTC. The chain has TRBV29-1 and TRBJ2-7; 8 bases are a match to TRBD1. The CDR3 covers 14 residues. CDR1 SQVTM and CDR2 ANQGSEA come from the germline V gene. V lost 3 bases, J lost 3 bases, and 7 bases stayed unmatched.

This clone was seen once. This sequence joins TRBV18 and TRBJ2-1, with D possibly being TRBD2 (6 bases). CDR3 size: 14 residues. The V end lost 0 bases, the J end lost 8 bases, and 11 bases lay between the germline ends. Germline-derived CDR1 and CDR2 are KGHSH and LQKENI. The CDR3 sequence: CASSPPETSDEQFF. The CDR3 nucleotides read TGTGCCAGCTCACCACCGGAGACTAGTGATGAGCAGTTCTTC.

There are a few counts of this clone. The gene calls are TRBV7-2 and TRBJ2-5; weak D call: TRBD2 (7 bases). This CDR3 comprises 14 residues. Deletions cut 6 bases from V and 1 base from J, with 12 bases between. The V gene's germline CDR1 is SGHTA and CDR2 FQGNSA. CDR3 in amino acids: CASSNGGPQETQYF. In DNA, the CDR3 is TGTGCCAGCAGTAACGGGGGGCCCCAAGAGACCCAGTACTTC.

This sequence joins TRBV28 and TRBJ2-7; a weak D match, TRBD2 (6 bases). This CDR3 has 15 residues. V was trimmed by 3 bases and J by 4 bases, leaving 16 bases between them. Germline V lookup: CDR1 MDHEN, CDR2 SYDVKM. DNA of the CDR3: TGTGCCAGCAGTTTGCGGCCGGAGGGTTCGTACGAGCAGTACTTC. Translating it yields CASSLRPEGSYEQYF.

J is TRBJ1-3 and V is TRBV28; D gene ambiguous. Between the trimmed V and J ends, which lost 3 bases and 0 bases, there was a span of 3 bases. Per germline, CDR1 MDHEN and CDR2 SYDVKM. The CDR3 length is 13 residues. The CDR3 reads CASSFGSGNTIYF. CDR3 in DNA: TGTGCCAGCAGTTTTGGCTCTGGAAACACCATATATTTT.

This chain uses TRBV7-3 with TRBJ2-2; D not resolved. This CDR3 has 12 residues. Germline V lookup: CDR1 SGHTA, CDR2 FQGTGA. Trimming cost V 4 bases and J 2 bases, with 2 bases left between them. CDR3 in amino acids: CASSYNTGELFF. CDR3 sequence (DNA): TGTGCCAGCAGCTATAACACCGGGGAGCTGTTTTTT.

V is TRBV5-1 and J is TRBJ1-6, with D unresolved. The CDR3 spans 13 residues. V dropped 9 bases and J dropped 10 bases, with 17 bases sitting between them. Germline assignment: CDR1 SGHRS and CDR2 YFSETQ. CDR3 loop: CATTATWTSPLHF. The DNA of the CDR3 is TGCGCCACCACAGCCACTTGGACCTCACCCCTCCACTTT.

The CDR3 region has the DNA TGTGCCAGCGTCCCTGACAGGGGCCCCGGGGAGCTGTTTTTT. This codes for CASVPDRGPGELFF. This chain links TRBV10-3 with TRBJ2-2; 8 bases align to TRBD1. Germline CDR1 ENHRY, CDR2 SYGVKD. The CDR3 contains 14 residues. V lost 10 bases and J lost 6; bases outside the gene matches: 10.

The gene calls are TRBV15 and TRBJ2-7; 10 bases match TRBD2. The V gene end was trimmed by 2 bases and the J gene end by 4 bases; junction bases not matched to a gene: 8. The CDR3 sequence is 16 residues long. Germline V gene lookup returns CDR1 LNHNV and CDR2 YYDKDF (reference sequence). The DNA of the CDR3 is TGTGCCACCAGCAGAAAGAAGGCTAGCGGGAGTTACGAGCAGTACTTC. This translates into CATSRKKASGSYEQYF.

The V call is TRBV13, the J call TRBJ2-3, with TRBD2 matching over 7 bases. The CDR3 is made up of 15 amino acids. CDR1 and CDR2 (germline): PRHDT, FYEKMQ (reference sequence). V was pared by 1 base and J by 4 bases, with 5 bases of the junction left unmatched. CDR3 amino acids: CASSLVREKADTQYF. CDR3 nucleotide sequence: TGTGCCAGCAGCTTAGTGCGGGAGAAGGCAGATACGCAGTATTTT. Based on the CDR3 plus reference TRBV13 and TRBJ2-3, the full variable domain is AAGVIQSPRHLIKEKRETATLKCYPIPRHDTVYWYQQGPGQDPQFLISFYEKMQSDKGSIPDRFSAQQFSDYHSELNMSSLELGDSALYFCASSLVREKADTQYFGPGTRLTVL.

V gene TRBV4-1 combines with J gene TRBJ1-1; D possibly corresponds to TRBD1 (6 bases). CDR3 length: 16 residues. Trimming left V 6 bases short and J 4 bases short, with 21 bases between. The germline gives CDR1 MGHRA, CDR2 YSYEKL. The CDR3 protein is CASRPRGDRWGTEAFF. The CDR3 nucleotides are TGCGCCAGCAGACCTCGAGGCGACAGGTGGGGCACTGAAGCTTTCTTT.

The gene calls are TRBV27 and TRBJ2-7; possible D gene TRBD2, 6 bases. Germline CDR1 and CDR2: MNHEY and SMNVEV (reference sequence). V lost 5 bases and J lost 4, with 18 bases in between. CDR3 length: 15 residues. CDR3 DNA sequence: TGTGCCAGCAGTGCCTCGGGCGGGGCGCCATACGAGCAGTACTTC. Encoded protein: CASSASGGAPYEQYF.

The chain combines TRBV6-1 with TRBJ1-1; TRBD1 might be the D (6 bases). This CDR3 region has 15 residues. Germline lookup yields CDR1 MNHNS and CDR2 SASEGT. The germline V and J ends were trimmed by 2 bases and 1 base, with 11 bases remaining between them. The CDR3 DNA is TGTGCCAGCAGTGAACATCGGGGGGCGAACACTGAAGCTTTCTTT. Residues: CASSEHRGANTEAFF.

The chain links TRBV4-1 to TRBJ1-3, with 7 bases matching TRBD1. Germline CDR1 is MGHRA and CDR2 is YSYEKL. The CDR3 covers 18 residues. After removal of 4 bases from V and 0 bases from J, the junction contained 12 bases not matched to a gene. In nucleotides, the CDR3 is TGCGCCAGCAGCCCCCCTTGGCAGGACAGGTACTCTGGAAACACCATATATTTT. As protein: CASSPPWQDRYSGNTIYF.

V is TRBV7-2 and J is TRBJ2-1; D is ambiguous. In germline, CDR1 is SGHTA, CDR2 FQGNSA. CDR3 length: 12 residues. The V and J ends lost 0 bases and 5 bases respectively, with 2 bases between them. CDR3 coding DNA: TGTGCCAGCAGCTTAGCCGACAATGAGCAGTTCTTC. Amino acids: CASSLADNEQFF.

This clone appeared a few times. The rearrangement joins TRBV27 to TRBJ2-3; D remains ambiguous. Trimming removed 1 base at V and 2 bases at J, with 7 bases between. The CDR3 contains 14 residues. CDR1 is MNHEY and CDR2 is SMNVEV in the germline V gene (reference sequence). CDR3 bases: TGTGCCAGCAGTTTATATGGCCCCACAGATACGCAGTATTTT. Translated, it gives CASSLYGPTDTQYF.